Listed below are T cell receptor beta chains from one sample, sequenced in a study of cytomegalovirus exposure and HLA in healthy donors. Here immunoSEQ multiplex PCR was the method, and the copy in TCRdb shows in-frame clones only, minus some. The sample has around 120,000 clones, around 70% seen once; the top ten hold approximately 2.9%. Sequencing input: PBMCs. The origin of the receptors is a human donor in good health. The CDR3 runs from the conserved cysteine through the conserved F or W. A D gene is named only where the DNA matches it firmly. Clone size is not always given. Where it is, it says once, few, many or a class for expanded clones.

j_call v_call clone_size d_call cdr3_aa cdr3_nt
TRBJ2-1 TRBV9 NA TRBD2 CASSRGLAGELYNEQFF TGTGCCAGCAGCCGGGGACTAGCGGGGGAACTCTACAATGAGCAGTTCTTC
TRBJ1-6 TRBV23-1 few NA CASSQSRGSYNSPLHF TGCGCCAGCAGTCAATCCCGGGGATCCTATAATTCACCCCTCCACTTT
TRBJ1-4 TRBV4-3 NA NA CASSQERTGSGGREKLFF TGCGCCAGCAGCCAGGAGCGAACAGGGTCGGGGGGGAGGGAAAAACTGTTTTTT
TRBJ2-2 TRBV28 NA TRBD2 CASRPVRGAGELFF TGTGCCAGCAGACCCGTTCGGGGGGCCGGGGAGCTGTTTTTT
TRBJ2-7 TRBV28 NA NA CASSYRFGQWDSYEQYF TGTGCCAGCAGTTACAGATTCGGACAATGGGACTCCTACGAGCAGTACTTC
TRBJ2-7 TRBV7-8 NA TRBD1 CASSLTGGIYEQYF TGTGCCAGCAGCCTTACAGGGGGCATCTACGAGCAGTACTTC
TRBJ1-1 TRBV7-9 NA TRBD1 CASRGTGEAFF TGTGCCAGCAGAGGGACAGGGGAAGCTTTCTTT
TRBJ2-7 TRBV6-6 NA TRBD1 CASTPTPGQGYEQYF TGTGCCAGCACCCCTACGCCGGGACAGGGCTACGAGCAGTACTTC
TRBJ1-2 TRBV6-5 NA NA CASSRQGNSYTF TGTGCCAGCAGTAGGCAGGGAAATAGCTACACCTTC
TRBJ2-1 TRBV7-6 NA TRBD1 CASSRQGAYNEQFF TGTGCCAGCAGCCGACAGGGGGCCTACAATGAGCAGTTCTTC
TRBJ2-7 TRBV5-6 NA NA CASSSPSGSDEQYF TGTGCCAGCAGCTCTCCTTCCGGGAGCGACGAGCAGTACTTC
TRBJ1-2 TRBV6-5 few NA CASHQGGGNYGYTF TGTGCCAGCCATCAAGGGGGGGGGAACTATGGCTACACCTTC
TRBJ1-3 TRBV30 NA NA CAWSALGNTIYF TGTGCCTGGAGTGCCCTCGGAAACACCATATATTTT
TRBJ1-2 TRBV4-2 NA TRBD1 CASSQDTQGAFGYTF TGTGCCAGCAGCCAAGATACACAGGGGGCATTTGGCTACACCTTC
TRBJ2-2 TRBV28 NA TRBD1 CASSLSGQGRTGELFF TGTGCCAGCAGTTTATCGGGACAGGGGAGGACCGGGGAGCTGTTTTTT
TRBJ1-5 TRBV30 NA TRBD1 CGAGGLISNQPQHF TGCGGGGCAGGGGGCTTGATTAGCAATCAGCCCCAGCATTTT
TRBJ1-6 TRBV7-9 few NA CASSLSGSESPLHF TGTGCCAGCAGCTTGTCCGGTAGCGAATCACCCCTCCACTTT
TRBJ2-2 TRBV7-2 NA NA CASSRETGELFF TGTGCCAGCAGCCGGGAGACCGGGGAGCTGTTTTTT
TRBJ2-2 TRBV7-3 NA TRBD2 CASSQGLAGVTGELFF TGTGCCAGCAGCCAGGGACTAGCGGGGGTGACCGGGGAGCTGTTTTTT
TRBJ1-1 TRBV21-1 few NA CASSKGGGWNTEAFF TGTGCCAGCAGCAAAGGGGGGGGGTGGAACACTGAAGCTTTCTTT
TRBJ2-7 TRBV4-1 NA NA CASSQVPGFYEQYF TGCGCCAGCAGCCAAGTTCCAGGGTTCTACGAGCAGTACTTC
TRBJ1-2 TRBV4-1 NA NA CASSPTGGDGYTF TGCGCCAGCAGCCCCACTGGGGGGGACGGCTACACCTTC
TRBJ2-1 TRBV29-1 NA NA CSVVSEGMGEQFF TGCAGCGTTGTTAGCGAGGGTATGGGTGAGCAGTTCTTC
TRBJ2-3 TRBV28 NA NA CASKMGGPLSTDTQYF TGTGCCAGCAAAATGGGAGGTCCTCTTAGCACAGATACGCAGTATTTT
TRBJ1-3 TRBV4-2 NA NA CASSQDPGFSGNTIYF TGTGCCAGCAGCCAAGATCCCGGGTTCTCTGGAAACACCATATATTTT
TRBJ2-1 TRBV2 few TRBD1 CASSRQGSYNEQFF TGTGCCAGCAGTCGACAGGGATCTTACAATGAGCAGTTCTTC
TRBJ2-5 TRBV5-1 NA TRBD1 CASSLDRQGTIQETQYF TGCGCCAGCAGCTTGGACAGACAGGGGACCATCCAAGAGACCCAGTACTTC
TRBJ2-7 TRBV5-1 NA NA CASSPGGRPTYEQYF TGCGCCAGCAGCCCCGGCGGAAGGCCAACCTACGAGCAGTACTTC
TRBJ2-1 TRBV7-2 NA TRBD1 CASSFRQGIAYNEQFF TGTGCCAGCAGCTTCAGACAGGGCATCGCCTACAATGAGCAGTTCTTC
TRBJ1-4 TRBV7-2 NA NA CASSLGTGQRNEKLFF TGTGCCAGCAGCTTAGGAACAGGCCAGCGAAATGAAAAACTGTTTTTT
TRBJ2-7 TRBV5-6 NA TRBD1 CASMDRGRGYEQYF TGTGCCAGCATGGACAGGGGGCGCGGTTACGAGCAGTACTTC
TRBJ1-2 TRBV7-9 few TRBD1 CSSSGTSGQGDYGYTF TGTTCCAGCAGCGGGACCTCGGGACAGGGAGACTATGGCTACACCTTC
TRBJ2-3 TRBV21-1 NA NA CASGEATDRVYCTDTQYF TGTGCCAGCGGCGAAGCCACCGACAGGGTCTACTGCACAGATACGCAGTATTTT
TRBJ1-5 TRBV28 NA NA CASSFRGRGGFNQPQHF TGTGCCAGCAGTTTCAGAGGCCGGGGGGGATTCAATCAGCCCCAGCATTTT
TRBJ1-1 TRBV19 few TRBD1 CASSATGIGTEAFF TGTGCCAGTAGTGCGACAGGGATTGGCACTGAAGCTTTCTTT
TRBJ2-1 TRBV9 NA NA CASSPPGNSYNEQFF TGTGCCAGCAGCCCCCCGGGAAATTCGTACAATGAGCAGTTCTTC
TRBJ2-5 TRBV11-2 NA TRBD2 CASSPLAAQETQYF TGTGCCAGCAGCCCACTAGCGGCGCAAGAGACCCAGTACTTC
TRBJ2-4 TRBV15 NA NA CATSRDDREDKNIQYF TGTGCCACCAGCAGAGACGACAGGGAGGATAAAAACATTCAGTACTTC
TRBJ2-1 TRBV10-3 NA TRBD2 CAISGMASGKTPYNEQFF TGTGCCATCAGTGGAATGGCTAGCGGGAAGACCCCCTACAATGAGCAGTTCTTC
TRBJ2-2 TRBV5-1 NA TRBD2 CASSLAQRETGELFF TGCGCCAGCAGCTTGGCCCAGCGGGAGACCGGGGAGCTGTTTTTT
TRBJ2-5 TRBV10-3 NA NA CAISPGDSVETQYF TGTGCCATCAGTCCAGGGGATTCGGTGGAGACCCAGTACTTC
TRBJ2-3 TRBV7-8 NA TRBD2 CASSPLAGGTDTQYF TGTGCCAGCAGCCCCCTAGCGGGGGGCACAGATACGCAGTATTTT
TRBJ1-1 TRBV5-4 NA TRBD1 CASSGRTGRNTEAFF TGTGCCAGCAGCGGGAGGACAGGGAGGAACACTGAAGCTTTCTTT
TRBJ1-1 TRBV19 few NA CASSRQGEAFF TGTGCCAGTAGCAGGCAGGGGGAAGCTTTCTTT
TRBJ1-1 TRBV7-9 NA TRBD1 CASSRTGGNTEAFF TGTGCCAGCAGCCGGACAGGGGGGAACACTGAAGCTTTCTTT
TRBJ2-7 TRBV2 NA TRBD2 CASWPGTSSYEQYF TGTGCCAGTTGGCCCGGGACTAGCTCCTACGAGCAGTACTTC
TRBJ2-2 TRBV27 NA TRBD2 CASSLMGLAGGRSTGELFF TGTGCCAGCAGTTTAATGGGACTAGCGGGAGGGCGAAGCACCGGGGAGCTGTTTTTT
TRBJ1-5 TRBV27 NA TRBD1 CASSKLPGTVSNQPQHF TGTGCCAGCAGTAAGCTGCCCGGGACAGTTAGCAATCAGCCCCAGCATTTT
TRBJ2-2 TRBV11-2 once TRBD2 CASSLGLAGAVTGELFF TGTGCCAGCAGCTTGGGACTAGCGGGAGCGGTCACCGGGGAGCTGTTTTTT
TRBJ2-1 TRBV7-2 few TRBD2 CASSPGLAGGNNEQFF TGTGCCAGCAGCCCGGGACTAGCGGGGGGAAACAATGAGCAGTTCTTC
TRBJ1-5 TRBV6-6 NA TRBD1 CASSYRGQGVQPQHF TGTGCCAGCAGTTACCGGGGACAGGGGGTTCAGCCCCAGCATTTT
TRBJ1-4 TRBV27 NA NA CASSSLGVKLFF TGTGCCAGCAGTTCGCTGGGAGTAAAACTGTTTTTT
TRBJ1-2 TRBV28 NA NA CASSGGGQGDGYTF TGTGCCAGCAGTGGCGGTGGGCAGGGTGATGGCTACACCTTC
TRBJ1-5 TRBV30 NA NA CAWSAFVGGASNQPQHF TGTGCCTGGAGTGCCTTTGTAGGGGGGGCAAGCAATCAGCCCCAGCATTTT
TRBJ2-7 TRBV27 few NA CASSLLAGRLSEQYF TGTGCCAGCAGTTTATTGGCAGGCCGTTTGTCCGAGCAGTACTTC
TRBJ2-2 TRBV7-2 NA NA CASSLYVGELFF TGTGCCAGCAGCTTATATGTCGGGGAGCTGTTTTTT
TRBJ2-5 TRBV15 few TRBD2 CATTPGLADQETQYF TGTGCCACCACTCCGGGACTAGCGGACCAAGAGACCCAGTACTTC
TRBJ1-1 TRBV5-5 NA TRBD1 CASSTRGRYTEAFF TGTGCCAGCAGCACCAGGGGGCGATACACTGAAGCTTTCTTT
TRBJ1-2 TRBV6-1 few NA CASSELLQGSSSSHYGYTF TGTGCCAGCAGTGAACTTTTACAGGGATCCTCATCATCTCACTATGGCTACACCTTC
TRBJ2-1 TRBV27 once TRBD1 CASCQGGDYNEQFF TGTGCCAGCTGCCAAGGGGGCGACTACAATGAGCAGTTCTTC